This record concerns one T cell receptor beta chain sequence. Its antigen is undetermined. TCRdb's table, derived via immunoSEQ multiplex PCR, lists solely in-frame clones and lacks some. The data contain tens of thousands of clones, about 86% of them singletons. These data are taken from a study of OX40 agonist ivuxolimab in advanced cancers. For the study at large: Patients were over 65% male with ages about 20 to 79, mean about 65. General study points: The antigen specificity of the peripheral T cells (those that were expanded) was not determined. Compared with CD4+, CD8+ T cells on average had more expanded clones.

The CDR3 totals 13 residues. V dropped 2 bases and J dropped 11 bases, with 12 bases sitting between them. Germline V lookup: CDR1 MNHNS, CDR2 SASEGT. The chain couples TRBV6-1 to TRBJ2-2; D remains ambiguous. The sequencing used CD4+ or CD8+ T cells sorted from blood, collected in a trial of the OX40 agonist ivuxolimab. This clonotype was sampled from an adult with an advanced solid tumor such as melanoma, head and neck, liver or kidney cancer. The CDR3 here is CASSESRRRELFF. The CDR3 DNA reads TGTGCCAGCAGTGAATCGAGGCGCCGAGAGCTGTTTTTT.